What follows is one T cell receptor beta chain and its context. The antigen it recognizes is unknown. Base qualities were left out, and no much larger clone turns up one base away. These data originate in a study of metastatic and nonmetastatic thyroid tumors (dated by TCRdb to about 2020). Notes on the research overall: Repertoires were compared across peripheral blood and tumor or nodule tissue samples from malignant and benign thyroid patients.

Libraries were constructed by PCR. Sequenced on an Illumina HiSeq 4000. The TCR beta-chain CDR3 region of each patient was profiled by high-throughput sequencing. Per the original workflow: Drawing on CDR3 differences between clinicopathological groups, the researchers built a classifier meant to tell apart patients with distant-metastatic papillary thyroid cancer. The Shannon index was used to assess repertoire diversity, and the Morisita-Horn index was used to assess tumor-blood repertoire similarity. TCRdb passed the public sequencing reads through fastp at Q25 and MiXCR, retaining productive beta sequences. What appears here as the V and J calls and clone size reflects TCRdb's work, not the paper's. For this sample the table gives 14,000 to 15,000 clones, of which 20% to 30% were detected only once. The top ten hold roughly 7.7% of the sample. None of the patients had been given any treatment before thyroid surgery. Using T-cell receptor beta sequencing, the study looked back at clinical samples from patients collected from about 2011 to 2019.

V drops 7 bases and J drops 9 bases, leaving 19 bases in between. There are 14 amino acids in the CDR3, from cysteine to phenylalanine inclusive. Only CDR3 DNA remains: 42 bases, in frame from the first base. Looking up the germline V gene yields CDR1 SGHVS and CDR2 FQNEAQ. The study at large found these results: In both blood and tumor samples, TCR beta diversity was reported to be significantly higher in malignant tumors than in benign nodules.

The sequencing sample was made of tumor tissue. The chain joins TRBV7-8 to TRBJ2-1, with no confidently assigned D gene. This TCR came from a female donor with papillary thyroid cancer or a benign thyroid nodule (not recorded which). Some clones in this sample may be carry-over from other donors' samples. The CDR3 has the sequence CASISGISLTEQFF. The nucleotides read TGTGCCAGCATCTCCGGCATTAGCTTGACTGAGCAGTTCTTC.